Listed here are 25 T cell receptor beta chains from one sample, sequenced in a study of T-cell reconstitution after alpha-beta-depleted transplantation in children. Unique molecular identifiers were incorporated during preparation of the TCRbeta library. TCRdb ran MiXCR on the PCR reads and lists one entry per CDR3 protein. The repertoire includes about 830,000 distinct CDR3 sequences, less than 20% of them detected once, and around 4.5% sits in the top ten. The starting material was PBMCs, mostly from graft donor cells, obtained 360 days after TCRalphabeta/CD19-depleted stem cell transplant. These receptors all stem from a male patient under 18 who had a stem cell transplant for acute lymphoblastic leukemia, so the T cells may come from the graft donor.

This clonotype was seen ten or more times. The rearrangement joins TRBV20-1 to TRBJ2-3; TRBD2 might be the D (6 bases). CDR1 and CDR2 (germline): DFQATT, SNEGSKA (reference sequence). Trimming stripped 5 bases from V and 4 bases from J, with 10 bases between. The CDR3 length is 12 residues. In DNA form, the CDR3 reads TGCAGTGCTGGGCGGGGCGCAGATACGCAGTATTTT. Its translation is CSAGRGADTQYF.

The chain joins TRBV7-8 to TRBJ2-5; 9 bases line up with TRBD2. Germline lookup yields CDR1 SGHVS and CDR2 FQNEAQ. The CDR3 contains 16 residues. The V gene end was trimmed by 5 bases and the J gene end by 2 bases; junction bases not matched to a gene: 9. CDR3 DNA sequence: TGTGCCAGCAGCGATGTAGCGGGAGTGTCTCAAGAGACCCAGTACTTC. Its protein is CASSDVAGVSQETQYF. Variable domain in full (rest from reference TRBV7-8 and TRBJ2-5): GAGVSQSPRYKVAKRGQDVALRCDPISGHVSLFWYQQALGQGPEFLTYFQNEAQLDKSGLPSDRFFAERPEGSVSTLKIQRTQQEDSAVYLCASSDVAGVSQETQYFGPGTRLLVL.

This clonotype occurred a few times. This chain connects TRBV20-1 to TRBJ2-1; possibly TRBD2 for D (6 bases). Germline V gives CDR1 DFQATT, CDR2 SNEGSKA (reference sequence). Between the trimmed V and J ends, which lost 3 bases and 6 bases, there was a span of 18 bases. The CDR3 consists of 15 residues. The CDR3 spells CSASVGDWAINEQFF. The CDR3, as DNA: TGCAGTGCTAGTGTAGGGGACTGGGCCATCAATGAGCAGTTCTTC.

This chain links TRBV6-5 with TRBJ2-6; D is ambiguous. This CDR3 region has 16 residues. The V end lost 4 bases, the J end lost 2 bases, and 12 bases lay between the germline ends. Germline CDR1 is MNHEY and CDR2 is SVGAGI. The CDR3 protein is CASSSERVPGANVLTF. CDR3 DNA: TGTGCCAGCAGTTCCGAACGAGTCCCTGGGGCCAACGTCCTGACTTTC.

The genes are TRBV2 and TRBJ2-5; unclear D gene. CDR1 is SNHLY, CDR2 FYNNEI, per germline. The CDR3 has 13 residues. V dropped 3 bases and J dropped 0 bases, with 5 bases sitting between them. The CDR3 sequence is CASSEWYQETQYF. The CDR3 nucleotides read TGTGCCAGCAGTGAGTGGTACCAAGAGACCCAGTACTTC.

This clonotype has just a few counts. This chain uses TRBV12-3 or TRBV12-4 with TRBJ1-3; TRBD1 aligns across 11 bases. CDR3 length equals 17 residues. V lost 5 bases and J lost 2; bases outside the gene matches: 8. CDR3 coding DNA: TGTGCCAGCAGTCCACGGACAGGGGGCATTCCTGGAAACACCATATATTTT. This gives the protein CASSPRTGGIPGNTIYF.

This clonotype was detected a few times. The V gene is TRBV5-6, the J gene TRBJ2-7, with 8 bases fitting TRBD2. The germline V gene encodes CDR1 SGHDT and CDR2 YYEEEE. V was pared by 5 bases and J by 8 bases, with 15 bases of the junction left unmatched. The CDR3 totals 15 residues. The CDR3 is CASRTSGTSSRKQYF. The CDR3 region has the DNA TGTGCCAGCAGGACCTCCGGGACTAGTTCGAGAAAGCAGTACTTC.

This clonotype was detected a few times. The V and J genes are TRBV14 and TRBJ2-7; 9 bases line up with TRBD1. Germline V gene sequence: CDR1 SGHDN, CDR2 FVKESK. V shed 2 bases, J shed 7 bases, and the junction held 9 bases outside the gene matches. This CDR3 region has 15 residues. CDR3 in amino acids: CASSQTTGGLLEQYF. The DNA of the CDR3 is TGTGCCAGCAGCCAAACGACAGGGGGGCTACTGGAGCAGTACTTC.

This clonotype was picked up many times. The V call is TRBV15, the J call TRBJ2-7; D ambiguous. Deletions cut 0 bases from V and 4 bases from J, with 7 bases between. The CDR3 length is 13 residues. Germline CDR1 reads LNHNV; CDR2 reads YYDKDF (reference sequence). Written as DNA, the CDR3 is TGTGCCACCAGCAGAGATTCTGGGTACGAGCAGTACTTC. It yields the protein CATSRDSGYEQYF.

The chain uses TRBV3-1 and TRBJ2-7, with D perhaps TRBD2 (6 bases). There are 13 residues in the CDR3. V lost 3 bases to trimming and J lost 3 bases, with 9 bases between them. Germline values: CDR1 LGHDT, CDR2 YNNKEL (reference sequence). The CDR3 DNA follows: TGTGCCAGCAGCCATGCGGAGGGCTACGAGCAGTACTTC. Translated: CASSHAEGYEQYF.

This clonotype appeared a few times. The chain couples TRBV19 to TRBJ2-7; D is perhaps TRBD1 or TRBD2 (5 bases each). The germline gives CDR1 LNHDA, CDR2 SQIVND (reference sequence). The V end was cut by 4 bases, the J end by 4 bases, with 11 bases between. This CDR3 is built from 13 residues. The CDR3 loop is CASSTEGRYEQYF. The CDR3 DNA reads TGTGCCAGTAGTACAGAGGGACGGTACGAGCAGTACTTC.

The chain is built from TRBV29-1 and TRBJ1-4, with D hard to call. The CDR3 sequence is 13 residues long. V was pared by 3 bases and J by 4 bases, with 9 bases between. Germline CDR1 is SQVTM and CDR2 is ANQGSEA. The CDR3 loop is CSVEGGINEKLFF. The CDR3 DNA is TGCAGCGTTGAGGGAGGGATTAATGAAAAACTGTTTTTT.

This clonotype was recorded a few times. This chain joins TRBV10-3 and TRBJ2-7; possibly TRBD1 or TRBD2 for D (5 bases each). This CDR3 spans 13 amino acids. From germline, CDR1 is ENHRY and CDR2 SYGVKD. The germline V and J ends were trimmed by 9 bases and 0 bases, with 12 bases remaining between them. The CDR3 DNA follows: TGTGCCATTGGGACGGTAAGCTCCTACGAGCAGTACTTC. This gives the protein CAIGTVSSYEQYF.

This clonotype was seen only a few times. The chain employs TRBV13 and TRBJ2-5, with a tentative D call TRBD2 (6 bases). V was cut by 5 bases and J by 2 bases, with 15 bases left in between. The CDR3 totals 15 residues. CDR1 is PRHDT, CDR2 FYEKMQ, per germline (reference sequence). CDR3 sequence (DNA): TGTGCCAGCAGCAACCCCGGGACTCTTCAAGAGACCCAGTACTTC. It is translated as CASSNPGTLQETQYF.

This clonotype was detected only a few times. The rearrangement links TRBV20-1 to TRBJ2-7; 7 bases line up with TRBD1. The junction had 18 bases not matched to a gene; V was cut back by 4 bases and J by 0 bases. The length of the CDR3 is 18 residues. Germline CDR1 DFQATT, CDR2 SNEGSKA (reference sequence). CDR3 sequence reads: CSATGTDLPYSSSYEQYF. The CDR3, as DNA: TGCAGTGCTACAGGGACAGACCTTCCTTACTCCAGCTCCTACGAGCAGTACTTC.

This clonotype was found many times. The chain combines TRBV10-3 with TRBJ2-5; tentative D call: TRBD2 (6 bases). Trimming took off 0 bases at V and 5 bases at J, with 10 bases between the two ends. The CDR3 is 14 amino acids. Germline V lookup: CDR1 ENHRY, CDR2 SYGVKD. The CDR3 DNA is TGTGCCATCAGTGAGTCGACTAGTTTGGAGACCCAGTACTTC. Amino acid sequence: CAISESTSLETQYF.

The sample holds a few counts of this clonotype. This chain connects TRBV6-5 to TRBJ2-2; 7 bases map to TRBD2. CDR1 is MNHEY and CDR2 is SVGAGI in the germline V gene. The CDR3 is 16 residues long. The junction had 5 bases not matched to a gene; V was cut back by 2 bases and J by 2 bases. The CDR3 reads CASSYRLAVNTGELFF. In DNA form, the CDR3 reads TGTGCCAGCAGTTACCGTCTAGCGGTTAACACCGGGGAGCTGTTTTTT.

This clonotype was observed a few times. This chain uses TRBV6-5 with TRBJ2-2; unclear D gene. Trimming shortened V by 2 bases and J by 5 bases, and 9 bases separated the two germline ends. The CDR3 consists of 14 residues. Germline V CDR1 and CDR2: MNHEY, SVGAGI. The CDR3 sequence: CASSYGVVTGELFF. The CDR3 coding sequence is TGTGCCAGCAGTTACGGGGTAGTGACCGGGGAGCTGTTTTTT.

This clonotype was seen more than once but under ten times. The V call is TRBV5-1, the J call TRBJ2-3; D ambiguous. Germline V gene data show CDR1 as SGHRS and CDR2 as YFSETQ. The CDR3 extends over 16 amino acids. Between the trimmed V and J ends, which lost 4 bases and 3 bases, there was a span of 18 bases. The CDR3 spells CASSGWSGPPTDTQYF. The CDR3 DNA reads as TGCGCCAGCAGCGGATGGAGTGGGCCCCCGACAGATACGCAGTATTTT.

This clonotype has more than one count but fewer than ten. The chain is built from TRBV6-1 and TRBJ2-1; tentatively, D is TRBD1 (6 bases). The CDR3 has 15 amino acids. V was cut by 3 bases and J by 5 bases, with 14 bases left in between. Germline CDR1 reads MNHNS; CDR2 reads SASEGT. CDR3 in amino acids: CASSDDRRSHNEQFF. CDR3 nucleotides: TGTGCCAGCAGTGATGACAGGCGTTCACACAATGAGCAGTTCTTC.

The chain links TRBV12-3 or TRBV12-4 to TRBJ2-5, with 8 bases lining up with TRBD1. The V gene end was trimmed by 5 bases and the J gene end by 4 bases; junction bases not matched to a gene: 6. This CDR3 spans 14 amino acids. The CDR3 loop is CASSGQGSGETQYF. The CDR3 nucleotides are TGTGCCAGCAGTGGACAGGGTTCGGGAGAGACCCAGTACTTC.

This chain joins TRBV5-1 and TRBJ2-2; D possibly corresponds to TRBD1 (6 bases). In germline, CDR1 is SGHRS, CDR2 YFSETQ. This CDR3 has 13 residues. Trimming stripped 9 bases from V and 1 base from J, with 10 bases between. For the CDR3, the DNA is TGCGCCACCACAGGGTTGAACACCGGGGAGCTGTTTTTT. It is translated as CATTGLNTGELFF.

This rearrangement joins TRBV6-5 to TRBJ2-3; D perhaps matches TRBD2 (5 bases). CDR1 is MNHEY, CDR2 SVGAGI, per germline. Trimming cost V 4 bases and J 3 bases, with 17 bases left between them. The CDR3 loop spans 16 amino acids. The CDR3, as DNA: TGTGCCAGCAGTTGGGCCCCAGCGGTTCAAACAGATACGCAGTATTTT. It translates to CASSWAPAVQTDTQYF.

This clonotype was seen a handful of times. The rearrangement links TRBV10-3 to TRBJ2-3; the D call may be TRBD1 or TRBD2 (6 bases each). V lost 3 bases, J lost 6 bases, and 10 bases lay in between. The CDR3 consists of 13 residues. Germline values: CDR1 ENHRY, CDR2 SYGVKD. CDR3: CAISEGGSDTQYF. The CDR3 nucleotides read TGTGCCATCAGTGAAGGGGGGTCCGATACGCAGTATTTT.

The J gene is TRBJ2-1, the V gene TRBV7-8, with D possibly matching TRBD2 (5 bases). Trimming left V 5 bases short and J 0 bases short, with 20 bases between. The CDR3 runs to 18 residues. In germline, CDR1 is SGHVS, CDR2 FQNEAQ. The CDR3 DNA follows: TGTGCCAGCAGCGCAACGCAGAGGGCCCGTCCCTCCTACAATGAGCAGTTCTTC. It is translated as CASSATQRARPSYNEQFF.